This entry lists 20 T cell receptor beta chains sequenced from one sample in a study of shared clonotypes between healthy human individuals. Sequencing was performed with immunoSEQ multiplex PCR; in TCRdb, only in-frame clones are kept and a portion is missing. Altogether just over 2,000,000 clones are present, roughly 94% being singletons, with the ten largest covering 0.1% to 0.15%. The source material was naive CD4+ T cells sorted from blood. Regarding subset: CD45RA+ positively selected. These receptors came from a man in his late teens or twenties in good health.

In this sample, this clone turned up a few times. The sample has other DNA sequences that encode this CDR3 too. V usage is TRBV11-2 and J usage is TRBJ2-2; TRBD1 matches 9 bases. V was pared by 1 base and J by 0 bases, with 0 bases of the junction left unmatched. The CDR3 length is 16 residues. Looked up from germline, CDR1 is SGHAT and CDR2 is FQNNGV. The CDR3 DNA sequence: TGTGCCAGCAGCTTAGGACAGGGGGCGAACACCGGGGAGCTGTTTTTT. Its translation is CASSLGQGANTGELFF.

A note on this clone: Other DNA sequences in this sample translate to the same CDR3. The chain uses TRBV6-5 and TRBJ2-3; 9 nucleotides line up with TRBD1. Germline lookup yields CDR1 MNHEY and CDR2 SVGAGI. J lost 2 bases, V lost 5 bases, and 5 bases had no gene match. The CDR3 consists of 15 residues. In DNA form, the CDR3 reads TGTGCCAGCAGTCCGGGACAGGGTTACACAGATACGCAGTATTTT. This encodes CASSPGQGYTDTQYF.

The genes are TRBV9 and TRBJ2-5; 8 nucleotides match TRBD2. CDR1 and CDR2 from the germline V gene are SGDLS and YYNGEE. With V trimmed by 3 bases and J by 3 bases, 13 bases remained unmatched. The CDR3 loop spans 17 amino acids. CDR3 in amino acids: CASSAGRGAGGEETQYF. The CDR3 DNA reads TGTGCCAGCAGCGCTGGTAGAGGGGCGGGAGGTGAAGAGACCCAGTACTTC.

CDR3 sequence (DNA): TGTGCCAGCAGCGTAGCTCTCGGGGGCCCGAACACCGGGGAGCTGTTTTTT. Amino acid sequence: CASSVALGGPNTGELFF. The gene calls are TRBV9 and TRBJ2-2; D tentatively fits TRBD1 or TRBD2 (6 bases each). The ends were cut back, 0 bases at V and 0 bases at J, with 12 bases in the middle. The germline V gene encodes CDR1 SGDLS and CDR2 YYNGEE. CDR3 length: 17 amino acids.

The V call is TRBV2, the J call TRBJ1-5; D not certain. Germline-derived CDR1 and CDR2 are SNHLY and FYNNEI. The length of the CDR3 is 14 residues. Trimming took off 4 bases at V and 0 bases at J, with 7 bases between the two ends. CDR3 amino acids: CASSAIYSNQPQHF. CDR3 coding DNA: TGTGCCAGCAGTGCAATCTATAGCAATCAGCCCCAGCATTTT.

The CDR3 DNA reads as TGCGCCAGCAGTTTAAACATCGGGATCTACGAGCAGTACTTC. It specifies CASSLNIGIYEQYF. The chain recombines TRBV5-1 with TRBJ2-7; D possibly corresponds to TRBD2 (5 bases). CDR1 is SGHRS, CDR2 YFSETQ, per germline. V was shortened by 5 bases and J by 3 bases, with 15 bases between the two germline ends. The CDR3 is 14 amino acids.

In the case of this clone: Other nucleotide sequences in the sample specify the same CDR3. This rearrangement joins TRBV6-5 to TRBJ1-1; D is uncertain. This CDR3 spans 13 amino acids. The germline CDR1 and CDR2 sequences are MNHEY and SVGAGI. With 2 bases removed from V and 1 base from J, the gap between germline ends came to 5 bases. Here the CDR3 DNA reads TGTGCCAGCAGTTACGGGCAGAACACTGAAGCTTTCTTT. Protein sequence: CASSYGQNTEAFF.

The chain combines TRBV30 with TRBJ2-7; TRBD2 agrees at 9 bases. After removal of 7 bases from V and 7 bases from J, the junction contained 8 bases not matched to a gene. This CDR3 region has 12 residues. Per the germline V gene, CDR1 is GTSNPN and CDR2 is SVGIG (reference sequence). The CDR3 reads CASAGGPREQYF. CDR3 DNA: TGTGCCTCGGCGGGAGGGCCGCGGGAGCAGTACTTC. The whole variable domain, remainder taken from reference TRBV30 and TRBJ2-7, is SQTIHQWPATLVQPVGSPLSLECTVEGTSNPNLYWYRQAAGRGLQLLFYSVGIGQISSEVPQNLSASRPQDRQFILSSKKLLLSDSGFYLCASAGGPREQYFGPGTRLTVT.

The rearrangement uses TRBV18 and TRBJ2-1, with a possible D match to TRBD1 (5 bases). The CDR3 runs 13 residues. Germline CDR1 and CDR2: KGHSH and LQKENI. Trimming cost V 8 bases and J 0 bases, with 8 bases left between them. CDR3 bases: TGTGCCAGCCGACAGAGCTCCTACAATGAGCAGTTCTTC. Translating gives CASRQSSYNEQFF.

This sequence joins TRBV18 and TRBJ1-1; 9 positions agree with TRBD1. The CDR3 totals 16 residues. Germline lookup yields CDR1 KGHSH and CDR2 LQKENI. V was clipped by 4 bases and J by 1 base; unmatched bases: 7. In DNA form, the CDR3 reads TGTGCCAGCTCACTTTCACAGGGGGCCAGGAACACTGAAGCTTTCTTT. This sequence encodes CASSLSQGARNTEAFF. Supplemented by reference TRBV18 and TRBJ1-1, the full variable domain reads NAGVMQNPRHLVRRRGQEARLRCSPMKGHSHVYWYRQLPEEGLKFMVYLQKENIIDESGMPKERFSAEFPKEGPSILRIQQVVRGDSAAYFCASSLSQGARNTEAFFGQGTRLTVV.

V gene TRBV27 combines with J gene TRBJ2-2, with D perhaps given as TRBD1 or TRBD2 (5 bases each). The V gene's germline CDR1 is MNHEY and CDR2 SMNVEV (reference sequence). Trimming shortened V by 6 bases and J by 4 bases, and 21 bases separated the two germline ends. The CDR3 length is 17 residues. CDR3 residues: CASSKGRMPRSTGELFF. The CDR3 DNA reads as TGTGCCAGCAGCAAGGGACGGATGCCGAGGAGCACCGGGGAGCTGTTTTTT.

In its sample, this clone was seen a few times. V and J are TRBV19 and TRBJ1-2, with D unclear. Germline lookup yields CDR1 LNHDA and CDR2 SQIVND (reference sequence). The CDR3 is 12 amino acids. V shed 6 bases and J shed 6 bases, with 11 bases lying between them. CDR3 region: CASSTRWDGYTF. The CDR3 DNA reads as TGTGCCAGTAGCACACGGTGGGATGGCTACACCTTC.

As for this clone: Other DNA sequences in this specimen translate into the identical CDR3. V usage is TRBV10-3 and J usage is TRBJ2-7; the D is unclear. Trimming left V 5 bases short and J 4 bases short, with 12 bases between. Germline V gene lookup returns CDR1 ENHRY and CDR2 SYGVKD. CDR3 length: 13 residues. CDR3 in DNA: TGTGCCATCAGTCCTGCCCCTTTTTACGAGCAGTACTTC. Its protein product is CAISPAPFYEQYF.

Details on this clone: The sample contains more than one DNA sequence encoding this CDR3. The CDR3 protein is CASSLRDTEAFF. The CDR3 bases are TGTGCCAGCAGCTTGAGGGACACTGAAGCTTTCTTT. The J gene is TRBJ1-1, the V gene TRBV7-9; the D is unclear. V was trimmed by 3 bases and J by 3 bases, leaving 5 bases between them. Germline loops: CDR1 SEHNR, CDR2 FQNEAQ (reference sequence). This CDR3 region has 12 residues.

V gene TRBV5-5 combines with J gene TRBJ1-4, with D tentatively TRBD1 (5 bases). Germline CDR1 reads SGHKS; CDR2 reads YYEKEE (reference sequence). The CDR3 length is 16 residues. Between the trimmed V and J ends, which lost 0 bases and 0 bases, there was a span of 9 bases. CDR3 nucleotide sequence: TGTGCCAGCAGCTTGGCTGGGACCGCAACTAATGAAAAACTGTTTTTT. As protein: CASSLAGTATNEKLFF.

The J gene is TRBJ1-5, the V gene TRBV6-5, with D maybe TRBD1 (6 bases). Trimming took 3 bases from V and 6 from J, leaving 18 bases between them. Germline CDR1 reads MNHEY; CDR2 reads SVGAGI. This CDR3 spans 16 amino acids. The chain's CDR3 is CASSYNLGAQIQPQHF. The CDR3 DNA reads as TGTGCCAGCAGTTATAATCTGGGGGCTCAGATTCAGCCCCAGCATTTT.

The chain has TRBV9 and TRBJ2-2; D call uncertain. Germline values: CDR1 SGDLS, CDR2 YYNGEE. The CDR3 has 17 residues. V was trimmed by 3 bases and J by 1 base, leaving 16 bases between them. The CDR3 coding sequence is TGTGCCAGCAGCGCCCGACACCTCTCCTTGAACACCGGGGAGCTGTTTTTT. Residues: CASSARHLSLNTGELFF.

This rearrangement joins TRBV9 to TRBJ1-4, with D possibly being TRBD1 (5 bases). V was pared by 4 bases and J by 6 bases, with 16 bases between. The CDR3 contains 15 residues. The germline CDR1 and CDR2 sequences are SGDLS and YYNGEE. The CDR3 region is CASSPLGGYDEKLFF. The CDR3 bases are TGTGCCAGCAGCCCTCTTGGGGGGTATGATGAAAAACTGTTTTTT. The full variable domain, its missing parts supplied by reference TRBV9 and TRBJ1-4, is DSGVTQTPKHLITATGQRVTLRCSPRSGDLSVYWYQQSLDQGLQFLIQYYNGEERAKGNILERFSAQQFPDLHSELNLSSLELGDSALYFCASSPLGGYDEKLFFGSGTQLSVL.

CDR3 residues: CATEGAAYGYTF. The CDR3 DNA reads TGTGCCACCGAAGGGGCGGCCTATGGCTACACCTTC. This chain uses TRBV2 with TRBJ1-2; D possibly corresponds to TRBD1 (5 bases). Trimming took off 10 bases at V and 4 bases at J, with 13 bases between the two ends. This CDR3 comprises 12 residues. Germline assignment: CDR1 SNHLY and CDR2 FYNNEI.

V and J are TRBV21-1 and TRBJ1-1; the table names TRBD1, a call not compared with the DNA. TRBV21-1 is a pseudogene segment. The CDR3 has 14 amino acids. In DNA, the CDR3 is TGTGCCAGCAGCCCCCGGAAGGGGGACACTGAAGCTTTCTTT. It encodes CASSPRKGDTEAFF.